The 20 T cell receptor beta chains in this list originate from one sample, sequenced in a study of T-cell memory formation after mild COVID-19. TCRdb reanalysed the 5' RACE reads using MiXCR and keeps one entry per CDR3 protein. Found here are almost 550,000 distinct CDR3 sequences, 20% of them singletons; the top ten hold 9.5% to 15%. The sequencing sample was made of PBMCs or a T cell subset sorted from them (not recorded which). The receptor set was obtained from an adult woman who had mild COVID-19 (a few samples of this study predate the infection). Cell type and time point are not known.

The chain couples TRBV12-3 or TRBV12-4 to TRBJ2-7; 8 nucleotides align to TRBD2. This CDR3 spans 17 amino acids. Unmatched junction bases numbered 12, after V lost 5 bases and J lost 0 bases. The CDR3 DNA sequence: TGTGCCAGCAGTCCGAATTGGGAAAGCGGGGGCTCCTACGAGCAGTACTTC. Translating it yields CASSPNWESGGSYEQYF.

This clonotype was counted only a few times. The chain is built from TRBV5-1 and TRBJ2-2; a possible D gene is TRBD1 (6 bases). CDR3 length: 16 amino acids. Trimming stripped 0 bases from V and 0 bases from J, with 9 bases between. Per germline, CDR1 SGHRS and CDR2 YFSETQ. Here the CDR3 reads CASSLADRTNTGELFF. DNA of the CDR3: TGCGCCAGCAGCTTGGCCGACAGGACGAACACCGGGGAGCTGTTTTTT.

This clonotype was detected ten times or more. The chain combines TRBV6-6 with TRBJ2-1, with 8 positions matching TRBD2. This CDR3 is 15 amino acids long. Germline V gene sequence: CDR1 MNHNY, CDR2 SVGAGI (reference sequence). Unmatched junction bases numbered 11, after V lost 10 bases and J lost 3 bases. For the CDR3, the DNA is TGTGCCACTATACGGGGGGGGCTAAGCTACAATGAGCAGTTCTTC. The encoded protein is CATIRGGLSYNEQFF.

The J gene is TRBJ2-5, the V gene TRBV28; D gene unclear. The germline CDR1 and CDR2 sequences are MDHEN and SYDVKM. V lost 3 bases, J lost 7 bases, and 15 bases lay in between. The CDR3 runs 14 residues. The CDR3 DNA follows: TGTGCCAGCAGTTTCATTATACCGCCGGGGACCCAGTACTTC. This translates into CASSFIIPPGTQYF.

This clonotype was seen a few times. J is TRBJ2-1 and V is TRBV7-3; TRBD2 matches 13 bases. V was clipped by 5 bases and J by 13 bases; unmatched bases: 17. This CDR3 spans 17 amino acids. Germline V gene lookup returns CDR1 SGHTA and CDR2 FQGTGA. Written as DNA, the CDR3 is TGTGCCAGCAGCCAGACCTCGTACGGACTAGCGGGAGTCCAACAGTTCTTC. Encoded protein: CASSQTSYGLAGVQQFF.

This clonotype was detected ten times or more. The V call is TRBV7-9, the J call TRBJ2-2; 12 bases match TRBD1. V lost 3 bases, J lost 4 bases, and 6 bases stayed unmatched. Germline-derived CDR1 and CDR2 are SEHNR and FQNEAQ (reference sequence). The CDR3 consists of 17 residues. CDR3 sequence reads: CASSFLPGQGATGELFF. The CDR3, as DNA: TGTGCCAGCAGCTTCCTCCCGGGACAGGGGGCCACCGGGGAGCTGTTTTTT.

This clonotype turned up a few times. CDR3 nucleotides: TGCAGTGCTAGAGATCAGGAACTAGCGGGGGGGTCCTACGAGCAGTACTTC. Its protein product is CSARDQELAGGSYEQYF. The J gene is TRBJ2-7, the V gene TRBV20-1, with 13 bases that match TRBD2. J was trimmed by 1 base and V by 0 bases; bases with no gene match: 6. Looked up from germline, CDR1 is DFQATT and CDR2 is SNEGSKA (reference sequence). CDR3 size: 17 residues.

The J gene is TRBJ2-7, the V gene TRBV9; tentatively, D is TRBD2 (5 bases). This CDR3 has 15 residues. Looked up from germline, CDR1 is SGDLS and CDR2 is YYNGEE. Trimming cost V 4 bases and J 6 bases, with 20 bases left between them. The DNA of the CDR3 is TGTGCCAGCAGCCCCGCCGGGGAAATCGGTCGCGAGCAGTACTTC. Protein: CASSPAGEIGREQYF.

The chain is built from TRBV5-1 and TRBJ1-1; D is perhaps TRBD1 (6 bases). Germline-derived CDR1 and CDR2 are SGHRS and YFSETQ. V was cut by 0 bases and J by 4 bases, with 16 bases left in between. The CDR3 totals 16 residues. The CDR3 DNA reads TGCGCCAGCAGCTTGGGGGCCCGAGGGGGGAGCACTGAAGCTTTCTTT. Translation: CASSLGARGGSTEAFF. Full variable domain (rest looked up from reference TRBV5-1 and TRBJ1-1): KAGVTQTPRYLIKTRGQQVTLSCSPISGHRSVSWYQQTPGQGLQFLFEYFSETQRNKGNFPGRFSGRQFSNSRSEMNVSTLELGDSALYLCASSLGARGGSTEAFFGQGTRLTVV.

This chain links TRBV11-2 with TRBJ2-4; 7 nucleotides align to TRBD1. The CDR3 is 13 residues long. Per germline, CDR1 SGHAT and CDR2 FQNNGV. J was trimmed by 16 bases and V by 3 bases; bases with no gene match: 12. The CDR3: CASSLGTAVTLYF. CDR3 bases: TGTGCCAGCAGCTTGGGGACAGCCGTCACCCTCTACTTC.

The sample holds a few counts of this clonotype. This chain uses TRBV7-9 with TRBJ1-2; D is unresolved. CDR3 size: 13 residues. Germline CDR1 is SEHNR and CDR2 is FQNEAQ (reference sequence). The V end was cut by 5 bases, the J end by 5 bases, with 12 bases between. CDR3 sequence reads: CASSLGIKYGYTF. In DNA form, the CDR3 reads TGTGCCAGCAGCCTTGGAATTAAATATGGCTACACCTTC.

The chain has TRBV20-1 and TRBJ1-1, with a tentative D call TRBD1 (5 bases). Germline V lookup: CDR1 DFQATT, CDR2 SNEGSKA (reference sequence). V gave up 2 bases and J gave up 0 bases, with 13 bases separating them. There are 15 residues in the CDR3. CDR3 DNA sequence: TGCAGTGCTAGAAGTGCCGAGGGGTTGAACACTGAAGCTTTCTTT. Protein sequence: CSARSAEGLNTEAFF.

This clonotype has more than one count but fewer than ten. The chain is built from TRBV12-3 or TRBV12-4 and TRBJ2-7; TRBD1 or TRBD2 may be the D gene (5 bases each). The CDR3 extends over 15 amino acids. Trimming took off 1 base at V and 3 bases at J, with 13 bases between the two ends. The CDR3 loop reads CASSLVPGRSYEQYF. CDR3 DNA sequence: TGTGCCAGCAGTTTAGTGCCGGGACGGAGCTACGAGCAGTACTTC.

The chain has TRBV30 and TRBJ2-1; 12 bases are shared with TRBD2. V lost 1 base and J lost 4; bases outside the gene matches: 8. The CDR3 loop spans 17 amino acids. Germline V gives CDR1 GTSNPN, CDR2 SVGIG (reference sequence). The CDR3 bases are TGTGCCTGGAGTGGACTAGCGGGAGTTAGTGGGTACAATGAGCAGTTCTTC. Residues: CAWSGLAGVSGYNEQFF.

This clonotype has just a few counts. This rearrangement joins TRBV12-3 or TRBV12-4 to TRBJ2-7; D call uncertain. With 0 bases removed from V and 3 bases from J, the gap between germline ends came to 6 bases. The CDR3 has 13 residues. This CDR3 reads CASSLARVYEQYF. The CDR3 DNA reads TGTGCCAGCAGTTTAGCGCGAGTCTACGAGCAGTACTTC.

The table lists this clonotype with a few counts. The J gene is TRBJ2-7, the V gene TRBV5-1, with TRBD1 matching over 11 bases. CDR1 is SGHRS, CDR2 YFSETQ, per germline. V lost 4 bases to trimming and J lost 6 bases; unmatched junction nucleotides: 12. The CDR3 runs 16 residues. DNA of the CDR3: TGCGCCAGCAGCCCGCCTCGTCGGACAGGGGGCGGCGAGCAGTACTTC. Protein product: CASSPPRRTGGGEQYF.

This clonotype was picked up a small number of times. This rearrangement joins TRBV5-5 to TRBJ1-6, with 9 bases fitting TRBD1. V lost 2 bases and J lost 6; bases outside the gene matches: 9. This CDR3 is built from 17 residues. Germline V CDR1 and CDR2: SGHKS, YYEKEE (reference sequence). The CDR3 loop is CASSFSMPQGANSPLHF. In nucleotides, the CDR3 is TGTGCCAGCAGCTTCTCGATGCCACAGGGGGCTAATTCACCCCTCCACTTT.

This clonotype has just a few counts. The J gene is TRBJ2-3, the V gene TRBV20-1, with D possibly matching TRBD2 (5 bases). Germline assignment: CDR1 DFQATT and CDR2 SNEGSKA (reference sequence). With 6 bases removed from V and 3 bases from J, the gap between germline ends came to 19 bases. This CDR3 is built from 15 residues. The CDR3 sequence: CSADASVGVTDTQYF. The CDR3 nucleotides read TGCAGTGCCGACGCAAGTGTCGGGGTAACAGATACGCAGTATTTT.

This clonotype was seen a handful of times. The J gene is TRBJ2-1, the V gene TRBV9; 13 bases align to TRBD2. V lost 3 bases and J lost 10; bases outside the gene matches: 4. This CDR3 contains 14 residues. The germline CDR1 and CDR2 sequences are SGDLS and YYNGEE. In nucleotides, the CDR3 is TGTGCCAGCAGCGAGGGACTAGCGGGGATAGAGCAGTTCTTC. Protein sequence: CASSEGLAGIEQFF.

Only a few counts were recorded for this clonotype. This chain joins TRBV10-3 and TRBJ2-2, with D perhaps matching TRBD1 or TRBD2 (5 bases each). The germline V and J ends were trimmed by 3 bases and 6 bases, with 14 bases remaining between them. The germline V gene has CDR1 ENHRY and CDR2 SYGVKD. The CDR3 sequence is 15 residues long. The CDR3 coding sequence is TGTGCCATCAGTGATTCGTTGGGGACGGCCGGGGAGCTGTTTTTT. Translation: CAISDSLGTAGELFF.